Listed here are 30 T cell receptor beta chains from one sample, sequenced in a study of CD8 T cells in ankylosing spondylitis (dated by TCRdb to the late 2010s). Broad study findings and their caveats: Blood from ankylosing spondylitis patients appeared to be characterized by a TCR beta motif composed of under ten highly homologous amino acid variants.

The library was produced with 5' RACE. TCRdb shows the sequencer as Illumina HiSeq 2500. Through fastp at Q25 and MiXCR, TCRdb rebuilt clones from the public reads, retaining in-frame beta chains. Rows with one shared CDR3 protein collapse into an entry with the most common genes and DNA. This sample is represented by fewer than 500,000 distinct CDR3 sequences; 25% to 30% of them were singletons. About 1% of the sample rests with the top ten. Their cognate antigens are unknown. Sequencing was done on a sample of blood, either unsorted or a sorted T cell fraction (not recorded which). The origin of the receptors is a male donor with ankylosing spondylitis.

In its sample, this clonotype was seen a few times. The V call is TRBV11-3, the J call TRBJ2-7; maybe TRBD2 (5 bases). The ends were cut back, 2 bases at V and 2 bases at J, with 13 bases in the middle. The germline CDR1 and CDR2 sequences are SGHNT and YENEEA. The length of the CDR3 is 15 residues. This CDR3 is CASSLRGAFPYEQYV. CDR3 DNA sequence: TGTGCCAGCAGCTTACGGGGAGCCTTCCCCTACGAGCAGTACGTC.

This clonotype was seen more than once but under ten times. The chain couples TRBV12-3 or TRBV12-4 to TRBJ1-2; 11 nucleotides align to TRBD1. This CDR3 region has 15 residues. V lost 4 bases to trimming and J lost 5 bases; unmatched junction nucleotides: 6. The CDR3 sequence: CASSSGQGAGYGYTF. The CDR3 DNA reads TGTGCCAGCAGTTCTGGACAGGGGGCAGGGTATGGCTACACCTTC.

This clonotype was recorded a few times. The V gene is TRBV5-1, the J gene TRBJ2-3; a possible D gene is TRBD2 (6 bases). Germline CDR1 and CDR2: SGHRS and YFSETQ. V lost 4 bases, J lost 4 bases, and 13 bases lay in between. The CDR3 consists of 14 residues. This CDR3 is CASSPGDWADTQYF. CDR3 in DNA: TGCGCCAGCAGCCCGGGGGATTGGGCAGATACGCAGTATTTT.

The CDR3 loop is CASSLGGGGGFGQPQHF. In DNA form, the CDR3 reads TGTGCCAGCAGCTTAGGGGGCGGGGGAGGTTTCGGTCAGCCCCAGCATTTT. This chain links TRBV7-2 with TRBJ1-5; D might be TRBD1 (5 bases). V lost 1 base and J lost 6, with 19 bases in between. Per the germline V gene, CDR1 is SGHTA and CDR2 is FQGNSA. This CDR3 is 17 amino acids long.

The sample holds a few counts of this clonotype. The chain joins TRBV20-1 to TRBJ2-3, with 8 bases matching TRBD1. V lost 7 bases and J lost 5; bases outside the gene matches: 11. CDR1 is DFQATT, CDR2 SNEGSKA, per germline (reference sequence). This CDR3 spans 14 amino acids. CDR3 in amino acids: CSVRGAGGKDTQYF. The CDR3, as DNA: TGCAGTGTTAGGGGGGCAGGGGGCAAAGATACGCAGTATTTT.

This clonotype was counted between two and nine times. The CDR3: CASSYQTPGGEAFF. The CDR3 region has the DNA TGTGCCAGCAGCTACCAGACCCCAGGGGGGGAAGCTTTCTTT. This rearrangement joins TRBV5-4 to TRBJ1-1; TRBD1 aligns across 7 bases. The ends lost 3 bases at V and 8 bases at J; junction bases unmatched: 10. In germline, CDR1 is SGHNT, CDR2 YYREEE (reference sequence). This CDR3 has 14 amino acids.

This clonotype was detected only a few times. The V and J genes are TRBV29-1 and TRBJ2-2, with a weak D call TRBD1 (6 bases). Trimming took off 5 bases at V and 7 bases at J, with 14 bases between the two ends. In germline, CDR1 is SQVTM, CDR2 ANQGSEA. CDR3 size: 13 residues. The CDR3 DNA sequence: TGCAGCGTTCTGACAGGCTCCGGCGGGGAGCTGTTTTTT. This codes for CSVLTGSGGELFF.

This clonotype was seen only a few times. The chain joins TRBV18 to TRBJ2-7, with 8 nucleotides matching TRBD2. CDR1 is KGHSH, CDR2 LQKENI, per germline. There are 12 residues in the CDR3. The J segment lost 6 bases and the V segment lost 6 bases, leaving 4 bases of the junction unmatched. CDR3 sequence (DNA): TGTGCCAGCTCTCCCCGGGAGGGCGAGCAGTACTTC. Its protein product is CASSPREGEQYF.

This chain links TRBV5-1 with TRBJ1-1; D gene unclear. CDR1 is SGHRS and CDR2 is YFSETQ in the germline V gene. There are 14 residues in the CDR3. The V gene lost 0 bases and the J gene lost 2 bases, with 8 bases spanning the gap. CDR3 sequence: CASSLAGTNTEAFF. In DNA, the CDR3 is TGCGCCAGCAGCTTGGCAGGAACTAACACTGAAGCTTTCTTT.

This clonotype has a handful of counts. The chain has TRBV5-1 and TRBJ2-1; possibly TRBD2 for D (7 bases). Germline V gene sequence: CDR1 SGHRS, CDR2 YFSETQ. The ends were cut back, 4 bases at V and 8 bases at J, with 22 bases in the middle. CDR3 length equals 16 residues. CDR3 DNA: TGCGCCAGCAGCCCGGACGGGGAGGGGGGAGTCGATGAGCAGTTCTTC. It is translated as CASSPDGEGGVDEQFF.

This clonotype came up once. The chain recombines TRBV30 with TRBJ2-6; D may be TRBD1 or TRBD2 (5 bases each). This CDR3 spans 15 amino acids. V shed 4 bases and J shed 0 bases, with 10 bases lying between them. CDR1 is GTSNPN and CDR2 is SVGIG in the germline V gene (reference sequence). The CDR3 sequence: CAWNKRGSGANVLTF. The CDR3 coding sequence is TGTGCCTGGAACAAGAGGGGCTCTGGGGCCAACGTCCTGACTTTC.

The rearrangement joins TRBV5-1 to TRBJ1-1; no reliable D call. Trimming pared 0 bases from V and 1 base from J, leaving 10 bases between. The germline V gene encodes CDR1 SGHRS and CDR2 YFSETQ. CDR3 size: 15 residues. In DNA form, the CDR3 reads TGCGCCAGCAGCTTGGTATCATCAGGGAACACTGAAGCTTTCTTT. This codes for CASSLVSSGNTEAFF.

The J gene is TRBJ1-2, the V gene TRBV7-2, with 7 bases identical to TRBD1. The CDR3 contains 14 residues. V trimming: 2 bases; J trimming: 8 bases; junction bases outside the gene matches: 8. The germline V gene encodes CDR1 SGHTA and CDR2 FQGNSA. For the CDR3, the DNA is TGTGCCAGCAGCTTAATCAGGGGGGCGGAAGGCTACACCTTC. Residues: CASSLIRGAEGYTF.

The rearrangement joins TRBV2 to TRBJ2-5, with unresolved D. This CDR3 has 13 residues. Trimming removed 3 bases at V and 5 bases at J, with 10 bases between. The germline CDR1 and CDR2 sequences are SNHLY and FYNNEI. The CDR3 DNA reads as TGTGCCAGCAGTGATCGGAGTTTCGAGACCCAGTACTTC. It specifies CASSDRSFETQYF.

The rearrangement uses TRBV6-5 and TRBJ2-5; D possibly corresponds to TRBD1 (6 bases). CDR3 length: 14 amino acids. Trimming shortened V by 0 bases and J by 1 base, and 6 bases separated the two germline ends. Germline CDR1 reads MNHEY; CDR2 reads SVGAGI. For the CDR3, the DNA is TGTGCCAGCAGTTACTCGGGGGCCCAAGAGACCCAGTACTTC. Amino acids: CASSYSGAQETQYF.

The J gene is TRBJ2-5, the V gene TRBV7-8; D is uncertain. Germline V gene sequence: CDR1 SGHVS, CDR2 FQNEAQ. V was cut by 5 bases and J by 5 bases, with 15 bases left in between. CDR3 length: 14 amino acids. For the CDR3, the DNA is TGTGCCAGCAGCCTGGACGGATTGTGGGAGACCCAGTACTTC. Translating gives CASSLDGLWETQYF.

The chain recombines TRBV20-1 with TRBJ2-5; 8 bases agree with TRBD2. CDR1 and CDR2 (germline): DFQATT, SNEGSKA (reference sequence). After removal of 0 bases from V and 5 bases from J, the junction contained 5 bases not matched to a gene. The CDR3 contains 14 residues. The CDR3 nucleotides read TGCAGTGCTAGAGAACTAGCGGTACAGGAGACCCAGTACTTC. This codes for CSARELAVQETQYF.

The chain combines TRBV20-1 with TRBJ1-2; D is unclear. The CDR3 extends over 12 amino acids. CDR1 DFQATT and CDR2 SNEGSKA come from the germline V gene (reference sequence). Trimming stripped 6 bases from V and 7 bases from J, with 15 bases between. Here the CDR3 reads CSAGPTAGGYTF. CDR3 DNA sequence: TGCAGTGCCGGCCCGACTGCAGGTGGCTACACCTTC.

The chain employs TRBV20-1 and TRBJ2-5; tentative D call: TRBD1 (6 bases). From germline, CDR1 is DFQATT and CDR2 SNEGSKA (reference sequence). CDR3 size: 11 residues. V lost 5 bases to trimming and J lost 4 bases, with 8 bases between them. The CDR3 DNA sequence: TGCAGTGCTGCAGGGGTAGAGACCCAGTACTTC. Amino acids: CSAAGVETQYF.

The CDR3 reads CASSEWDRGNTGELFF. CDR3 coding DNA: TGTGCCAGCAGTGAATGGGACAGGGGGAACACCGGGGAGCTGTTTTTT. The chain joins TRBV25-1 to TRBJ2-2; 10 bases map to TRBD1. The CDR3 has 16 residues. J lost 1 base, V lost 1 base, and 0 bases had no gene match. Germline V gene sequence: CDR1 MGHDK, CDR2 SYGVNS.

This clonotype was seen only a few times. The rearrangement links TRBV10-3 to TRBJ2-7, with 8 bases lining up with TRBD2. The CDR3 length is 14 residues. V was clipped by 7 bases and J by 3 bases; unmatched bases: 8. The germline V gene encodes CDR1 ENHRY and CDR2 SYGVKD. The CDR3: CAIKASGSVYEQYF. The DNA for the CDR3 is TGTGCCATCAAGGCGAGCGGGAGTGTCTACGAGCAGTACTTC.

This clonotype was picked up a small number of times. This chain links TRBV20-1 with TRBJ1-1, with TRBD1 matching 7 bases. V trimming: 3 bases; J trimming: 10 bases; junction bases outside the gene matches: 2. The CDR3 consists of 10 residues. Per the germline V gene, CDR1 is DFQATT and CDR2 is SNEGSKA (reference sequence). DNA for the CDR3: TGCAGTGCTAGTTACAGGGGAGCTTTCTTT. This gives the protein CSASYRGAFF.

This clonotype was observed a few times. This chain joins TRBV7-7 and TRBJ2-1; weak D call: TRBD1 (5 bases). Trimming pared 1 base from V and 8 bases from J, leaving 15 bases between. The CDR3 is made up of 15 amino acids. Germline V gene sequence: CDR1 SSHAT, CDR2 FNYEAQ (reference sequence). The CDR3 loop is CASSLEGSLPHEQFF. The CDR3 nucleotides are TGTGCCAGCAGCTTAGAGGGGTCACTCCCACATGAGCAGTTCTTC. Together with reference TRBV7-7 and TRBJ2-1, the CDR3 gives the full variable domain: GAGVSQSPRYKVTKRGQDVTLRCDPISSHATLYWYQQALGQGPEFLTYFNYEAQPDKSGLPSDRFSAERPEGSISTLTIQRTEQRDSAMYRCASSLEGSLPHEQFFGPGTRLTVL.

The genes are TRBV5-6 and TRBJ2-3, with 9 nucleotides matching TRBD1. CDR1 and CDR2 from the germline V gene are SGHDT and YYEEEE. Germline trimming cut 3 bases from V and 2 bases from J; bases unmatched to any gene: 4. The CDR3 has 15 residues. The CDR3 is CASSWRTGATDTQYF. For the CDR3, the DNA is TGTGCCAGCAGCTGGAGGACAGGGGCCACAGATACGCAGTATTTT.

This chain joins TRBV3-1 and TRBJ2-3, with 11 bases matching TRBD2. Per the germline V gene, CDR1 is LGHDT and CDR2 is YNNKEL (reference sequence). The trim removed 1 base at V and 2 bases at J, leaving 8 bases unmatched. This CDR3 has 18 amino acids. The CDR3 coding sequence is TGTGCCAGCAGCCAAGTTGTGCTAGCGGGAGGACCCACAGATACGCAGTATTTT. It codes for CASSQVVLAGGPTDTQYF.

This clonotype was counted a few times. The CDR3 is CSAKQLAGANTGELFF. The CDR3 DNA reads as TGCAGTGCCAAGCAACTAGCGGGAGCGAACACCGGGGAGCTGTTTTTT. The chain couples TRBV20-1 to TRBJ2-2; 11 nucleotides match TRBD2. The CDR3 extends over 16 amino acids. The trim removed 6 bases at V and 0 bases at J, leaving 6 bases unmatched. Per the germline V gene, CDR1 is DFQATT and CDR2 is SNEGSKA (reference sequence).

This clonotype occurred a few times. The chain carries TRBV5-1 and TRBJ2-7, with 7 bases fitting TRBD2. V trimming: 1 base; J trimming: 5 bases; junction bases outside the gene matches: 6. The CDR3 sequence is 14 residues long. Germline V gene lookup returns CDR1 SGHRS and CDR2 YFSETQ. CDR3 bases: TGCGCCAGCAGCTTGTGGCCCGGGACTAACGAGCAGTACGTC. Translated, it gives CASSLWPGTNEQYV.

This clonotype was observed a few times. The chain carries TRBV29-1 and TRBJ2-1, with TRBD2 matching 8 bases. The V and J ends lost 7 bases and 3 bases, in that order; junction bases with no gene match: 5. This CDR3 is 13 amino acids long. Germline V gene sequence: CDR1 SQVTM, CDR2 ANQGSEA. CDR3 amino acids: CSGASGSYNEQFF. The CDR3 DNA follows: TGCAGCGGCGCGAGCGGGAGCTACAATGAGCAGTTCTTC.

This clonotype was found a few times. The J gene is TRBJ2-1, the V gene TRBV7-9; 9 positions match TRBD2. The CDR3 consists of 15 residues. Trimming cost V 6 bases and J 7 bases; bases outside gene matches: 10. Germline CDR1 is SEHNR and CDR2 is FQNEAQ (reference sequence). CDR3 protein: CASRHLAGSYNEQFF. The DNA for the CDR3 is TGTGCCAGCAGACATCTAGCGGGGAGTTATAATGAGCAGTTCTTC.

The chain combines TRBV7-9 with TRBJ2-2; D is unresolved. Germline V gives CDR1 SEHNR, CDR2 FQNEAQ (reference sequence). Trimming cost V 0 bases and J 10 bases, with 6 bases left between them. The CDR3 runs 12 residues. CDR3 bases: TGTGCCAGCAGCTTAGCGGTCGAGGAGCTGTTTTTT. Its protein product is CASSLAVEELFF.